The T cell receptor beta chain under discussion was sequenced for a study of cytomegalovirus exposure and HLA in healthy donors. The J segment lost 4 bases and the V segment lost 4 bases, leaving 5 bases of the junction unmatched. Germline V gene lookup returns CDR1 MRHNA and CDR2 SNTAGT. The CDR3 spans 14 residues. Primers included in the PCR were 60 Vbeta and 13 Jbeta primers. Assay: immunoSEQ multiplex PCR; the TCRdb copy retains only in-frame clones and omits some. The data hold approximately 130,000 clones, with approximately 77% observed a single time. V gene TRBV6-4 combines with J gene TRBJ1-2, with 8 bases matching TRBD1. The TCR was taken from a woman in her 40s in good health and CMV-seronegative. Sequencing was performed on PBMCs. The CDR3 protein is CASSGGQDVYGYTF. In DNA form, the CDR3 reads TGTGCCAGCAGTGGGGGACAGGATGTCTATGGCTACACCTTC.